Listed below are T cell receptor beta chains from one sample, sequenced in a study of OX40 agonist ivuxolimab in advanced cancers. Using immunoSEQ multiplex PCR, the repertoire was profiled, and TCRdb retains in-frame clones only, with some absent. This sample has around 70,000 clones, with over 75% found just once. This specimen consisted of CD4+ or CD8+ T cells sorted from blood, obtained in a trial of the OX40 agonist ivuxolimab. The receptors shown here come from an adult with an advanced solid tumor such as melanoma, head and neck, liver or kidney cancer. Both conserved end residues are part of each CDR3. The order of the fields is J gene, V gene, D gene, clone size, CDR3 DNA, CDR3 protein. The D gene is left open where the match is weak. Clone size, where shown, is once, few, many, or a class for clones that have expanded.

>TRBJ1-1|TRBV7-9|TRBD1|few
TGTGCCAGCAGCTTTGAGGACAGGGGGCCAGCTTTCTTT
CASSFEDRGPAFF
>TRBJ1-6|TRBV7-2|.|few
TGTGCCAGCGCGGGGGGTCTGAGGTCACCCCTCCACTTT
CASAGGLRSPLHF
>TRBJ1-5|TRBV19|.|.
TGTGCCAGTAGGACGACAACGGGATATCAGCCCCAGCATTTT
CASRTTTGYQPQHF
>TRBJ2-7|TRBV28|TRBD1|.
TGTGCCAGCAGTCCCCGGGACAGCCTATTCTACGAGCAGTACTTC
CASSPRDSLFYEQYF
>TRBJ1-3|TRBV5-8|.|.
TGTGCCAGCAGCTTGGGAGACTCTGGAAACACCATATATTTT
CASSLGDSGNTIYF
>TRBJ2-1|TRBV18|TRBD2|.
TGTGCCAGCTCACCACCGATGGGCGGGAGCTCCTACAATGAGCAGTTCTTC
CASSPPMGGSSYNEQFF
>TRBJ1-4|TRBV7-2|TRBD1|.
TGTGCCAGCAGCGCCCAGGGACAGCCTAATGAAAAACTGTTTTTT
CASSAQGQPNEKLFF
>TRBJ2-1|TRBV7-3|.|.
TGTGCCAGCAGCTTCCTTAGCGAAAGTCCCTACAATGAGCAGTTCTTC
CASSFLSESPYNEQFF
>TRBJ1-4|TRBV7-8|.|.
TGTGCCAGCAGCGAGACGACAACTAATGAAAAACTGTTTTTT
CASSETTTNEKLFF
>TRBJ2-3|TRBV5-1|TRBD2|.
TGCGCCAGCAGCTTGGGGCTAGCGGGCCCAGATACGCAGTATTTT
CASSLGLAGPDTQYF